What follows are 23 T cell receptor beta chains derived from one specimen sequenced in a study of beta chain features in type 1 diabetes. The study reverse transcribed the entire isolated RNA, so it sequenced expressed TCRB transcripts. Libraries were prepared by immunoSEQ multiplex PCR; TCRdb keeps only in-frame clonotypes and omits some of them. The top ten clones hold 0.44% of a sample with nearly 350,000 clones, 7.5% to 9% of them seen once. The source material was central memory CD4+ T cells from blood. These receptors all come from a woman between 18 and 29 years old in good health.

This chain links TRBV4-1 with TRBJ2-1; 9 bases map to TRBD2. This CDR3 contains 16 residues. After removal of 4 bases from V and 3 bases from J, the junction contained 7 bases not matched to a gene. Germline values: CDR1 MGHRA, CDR2 YSYEKL. The CDR3 nucleotides read TGCGCCAGCAGCCCGCTTAGCGGGAGTGGCTACAATGAGCAGTTCTTC. This codes for CASSPLSGSGYNEQFF.

This clone was detected only a few times. Here the CDR3 DNA reads TGTGCCAGCAGCCCCGGGACATTTGCCTACGAGCAGTACTTC. Protein product: CASSPGTFAYEQYF. The V call is TRBV6-5, the J call TRBJ2-7, with TRBD1 as a possible D gene (6 bases). V was trimmed by 6 bases and J by 2 bases, leaving 14 bases between them. This CDR3 region has 14 residues. Per germline, CDR1 MNHEY and CDR2 SVGAGI.

This clone was seen more than once but under ten times. The CDR3, as DNA: TGTGCCAGCCGGATAGGGGGGAGGAGGGCAGATACGCAGTATTTT. Translated, it gives CASRIGGRRADTQYF. The rearrangement uses TRBV5-4 and TRBJ2-3, with D possibly being TRBD1 or TRBD2 (6 bases each). The CDR3 runs 15 residues. Trimming took off 7 bases at V and 4 bases at J, with 19 bases between the two ends. Germline V gene data show CDR1 as SGHNT and CDR2 as YYREEE (reference sequence). Complete variable domain (other parts from reference TRBV5-4 and TRBJ2-3): ETGVTQSPTHLIKTRGQQVTLRCSSQSGHNTVSWYQQALGQGPQFIFQYYREEENGRGNFPPRFSGLQFPNYSSELNVNALELDDSALYLCASRIGGRRADTQYFGPGTRLTVL.

This clone was recorded a few times. CDR3 DNA sequence: TGTGCCAGCAGCGTTCGAGGGGCCACTGGGGCCAACGTCCTGACTTTC. It yields the protein CASSVRGATGANVLTF. This rearrangement joins TRBV9 to TRBJ2-6; D is tentatively TRBD1 or TRBD2 (5 bases each). V was clipped by 2 bases and J by 2 bases, with 11 bases between them. CDR1 and CDR2 (germline): SGDLS, YYNGEE. This CDR3 comprises 16 residues.

The V gene is TRBV5-6, the J gene TRBJ1-5; the D is unclear. The CDR3 length is 12 residues. Trimming pared 0 bases from V and 7 bases from J, leaving 5 bases between. Per germline, CDR1 SGHDT and CDR2 YYEEEE. CDR3 in amino acids: CASSLDRQPQHF. Here the CDR3 DNA reads TGTGCCAGCAGCTTGGATAGGCAGCCCCAGCATTTT.

This clone was picked up many times. The CDR3 loop is CSSRGTSGQETQYF. Here the CDR3 DNA reads TGCAGCTCCCGCGGGACTAGCGGACAAGAGACCCAGTACTTC. This chain connects TRBV29-1 to TRBJ2-5, with 11 bases identical to TRBD2. Germline trimming cut 8 bases from V and 2 bases from J; bases unmatched to any gene: 7. Germline CDR1 reads SQVTM; CDR2 reads ANQGSEA. The CDR3 spans 14 residues. The variable domain in full, with the rest retrieved from reference TRBV29-1 and TRBJ2-5, is SAVISQKPSRDICQRGTSLTIQCQVDSQVTMMFWYRQQPGQSLTLIATANQGSEATYESGFVIDKFPISRPNLTFSTLTVSNMSPEDSSIYLCSSRGTSGQETQYFGPGTRLLVL.

The gene calls are TRBV7-3 and TRBJ1-6; D gene unclear. Germline lookup yields CDR1 SGHTA and CDR2 FQGTGA. CDR3 length equals 13 residues. The germline V and J ends were trimmed by 1 base and 8 bases, with 6 bases remaining between them. In nucleotides, the CDR3 is TGTGCCAGCAGCTTAAGGTGGGATTCACCCCTCCACTTT. It specifies CASSLRWDSPLHF.

This clone came up a few times. This chain links TRBV10-3 with TRBJ2-2; 10 bases align to TRBD2. CDR1 ENHRY and CDR2 SYGVKD come from the germline V gene. Unmatched junction bases numbered 8, after V lost 4 bases and J lost 3 bases. This CDR3 has 17 amino acids. The CDR3 region has the DNA TGTGCCATCAGTGGAACCGGGACTAGCGTTCACACCGGGGAGCTGTTTTTT. Protein: CAISGTGTSVHTGELFF.

This clone has just a few counts. This CDR3 reads CASSPSAGAARQYF. CDR3 bases: TGTGCCAGCAGCCCCTCCGCAGGGGCAGCAAGGCAGTACTTC. The chain combines TRBV7-2 with TRBJ2-7; TRBD1 might be the D (6 bases). Germline V gene data show CDR1 as SGHTA and CDR2 as FQGNSA. V gave up 5 bases and J gave up 9 bases, with 20 bases separating them. There are 14 residues in the CDR3.

J is TRBJ1-2 and V is TRBV2; 9 bases map to TRBD1. Germline CDR1 is SNHLY and CDR2 is FYNNEI. This CDR3 region has 13 residues. With V trimmed by 6 bases and J by 7 bases, 6 bases remained unmatched. The CDR3 reads CASSNRDRVGYTF. The CDR3 DNA sequence: TGTGCCAGCAGCAACCGGGACAGGGTTGGCTACACCTTC.

This clone was counted a few times. The chain employs TRBV6-1 and TRBJ2-7; D is unclear. Trimming removed 0 bases at V and 4 bases at J, with 13 bases between. The CDR3 extends over 15 amino acids. Looked up from germline, CDR1 is MNHNS and CDR2 is SASEGT. The DNA for the CDR3 is TGTGCCAGCAGTGAAGCGCATTACGGAAGATACGAGCAGTACTTC. Protein: CASSEAHYGRYEQYF.

The V and J genes are TRBV6-5 and TRBJ2-3; the D call may be TRBD1 or TRBD2 (5 bases each). This CDR3 has 16 residues. The V end was cut by 0 bases, the J end by 5 bases, with 15 bases between. Germline assignment: CDR1 MNHEY and CDR2 SVGAGI. CDR3 coding DNA: TGTGCCAGCAGTTACTCGAGGGGCGGCCTGGGAGATACGCAGTATTTT. Protein sequence: CASSYSRGGLGDTQYF.

This clone came up many times. The chain carries TRBV27 and TRBJ1-2, with D possibly being TRBD1 (6 bases). CDR1 MNHEY and CDR2 SMNVEV come from the germline V gene (reference sequence). The CDR3 loop spans 13 amino acids. Trimming stripped 7 bases from V and 5 bases from J, with 14 bases between. Here the CDR3 reads CASTATRGYGYTF. CDR3 nucleotide sequence: TGTGCCAGCACAGCTACCAGGGGTTATGGCTACACCTTC.

This clone was seen only a few times. The gene calls are TRBV12-5 and TRBJ2-1; unclear D gene. CDR3 length equals 17 residues. Trimming removed 0 bases from V and 0 bases from J, with 12 bases in between. Germline CDR1 is LGHNT and CDR2 is FRNRAP. The CDR3 here is CASGLVAWRSSYNEQFF. For the CDR3, the DNA is TGTGCTAGTGGTTTGGTAGCGTGGCGTAGCTCCTACAATGAGCAGTTCTTC. Using reference TRBV12-5 and TRBJ2-1 for the parts outside the CDR3, the full variable domain is DARVTQTPRHKVTEMGQEVTMRCQPILGHNTVFWYRQTMMQGLELLAYFRNRAPLDDSGMPKDRFSAEMPDATLATLKIQPSEPRDSAVYFCASGLVAWRSSYNEQFFGPGTRLTVL.

The rearrangement joins TRBV7-2 to TRBJ1-5; tentative D call: TRBD1 (5 bases). The CDR3 loop spans 15 amino acids. Per the germline V gene, CDR1 is SGHTA and CDR2 is FQGNSA. Trimming pared 1 base from V and 5 bases from J, leaving 12 bases between. This CDR3 is CASSLGGERDQPQHF. In DNA, the CDR3 is TGTGCCAGCAGCTTAGGGGGGGAGCGCGATCAGCCCCAGCATTTT.

The chain is built from TRBV2 and TRBJ1-5, with TRBD1 matching 12 bases. Germline V CDR1 and CDR2: SNHLY, FYNNEI. Unmatched junction bases numbered 3, after V lost 6 bases and J lost 6 bases. This CDR3 has 14 residues. The CDR3 DNA follows: TGTGCCAGCAGGGGACAGGGGGCCTCTCAGCCCCAGCATTTT. Its translation is CASRGQGASQPQHF.

The table lists this clone with a few counts. The rearrangement uses TRBV6-6 and TRBJ2-1; D is perhaps TRBD1 or TRBD2 (5 bases each). CDR1 is MNHNY and CDR2 is SVGAGI in the germline V gene (reference sequence). V dropped 4 bases and J dropped 4 bases, with 11 bases sitting between them. The CDR3 has 14 amino acids. In DNA form, the CDR3 reads TGTGCCAGCAGTTCGCTAGCAGGGTACAATGAGCAGTTCTTC. It specifies CASSSLAGYNEQFF.

This clone was seen only a few times. The J gene is TRBJ2-2, the V gene TRBV7-3; D unclear. The germline CDR1 and CDR2 sequences are SGHTA and FQGTGA. Deletions cut 2 bases from V and 7 bases from J, with 17 bases between. The CDR3 extends over 16 amino acids. The CDR3 DNA sequence: TGTGCCAGCAGCTTAGGTGCTTCGGTCGGCATCGGGGAGCTGTTTTTT. Translation: CASSLGASVGIGELFF. The whole variable domain, remainder taken from reference TRBV7-3 and TRBJ2-2, is GAGVSQTPSNKVTEKGKYVELRCDPISGHTALYWYRQSLGQGPEFLIYFQGTGAADDSGLPNDRFFAVRPEGSVSTLKIQRTERGDSAVYLCASSLGASVGIGELFFGEGSRLTVL.

The table lists this clone with a few counts. The chain is built from TRBV4-3 and TRBJ2-1; 7 bases map to TRBD2. Germline loops: CDR1 LGHNA, CDR2 YSLEER. V shed 1 base and J 4 bases; nucleotides not matched to a gene: 7. This CDR3 spans 16 amino acids. The CDR3 DNA reads TGCGCCAGCAGCCAAGTGGGCGGGAGCCCATACAATGAGCAGTTCTTC. Translation gives CASSQVGGSPYNEQFF.

The rearrangement uses TRBV2 and TRBJ2-7; the match to TRBD2 covers 12 bases. The length of the CDR3 is 18 residues. Looked up from germline, CDR1 is SNHLY and CDR2 is FYNNEI. Trimming took 5 bases from V and 3 from J; bases not matched to a gene: 14. CDR3 region: CASSSPLETSGSFYEQYF. The CDR3 bases are TGTGCCAGCAGTAGCCCCCTTGAGACTAGCGGGAGTTTCTACGAGCAGTACTTC.

This clone was observed a handful of times. The chain employs TRBV2 and TRBJ1-1, with TRBD1 matching over 7 bases. Germline CDR1 SNHLY, CDR2 FYNNEI. The trim removed 8 bases at V and 5 bases at J, leaving 5 bases unmatched. The CDR3 has 12 amino acids. Here the CDR3 DNA reads TGTGCCAGCCAGGGGGGTGGTACTGAAGCTTTCTTT. Residues: CASQGGGTEAFF.

The sample holds many counts of this clone. The genes are TRBV2 and TRBJ1-1, with no clear D. The V end was cut by 6 bases, the J end by 4 bases, with 12 bases between. The CDR3 contains 13 residues. CDR1 is SNHLY and CDR2 is FYNNEI in the germline V gene. CDR3 sequence (DNA): TGTGCCAGCAGAGGTTCGGTTATCACTGAAGCTTTCTTT. Residues: CASRGSVITEAFF.

The rearrangement links TRBV29-1 to TRBJ2-5; D is undetermined. Trimming shortened V by 4 bases and J by 4 bases, and 10 bases separated the two germline ends. This CDR3 spans 12 amino acids. Germline V lookup: CDR1 SQVTM, CDR2 ANQGSEA. For the CDR3, the DNA is TGCAGCGTTGTTAGCAGCACAGAGACCCAGTACTTC. Amino acid sequence: CSVVSSTETQYF.